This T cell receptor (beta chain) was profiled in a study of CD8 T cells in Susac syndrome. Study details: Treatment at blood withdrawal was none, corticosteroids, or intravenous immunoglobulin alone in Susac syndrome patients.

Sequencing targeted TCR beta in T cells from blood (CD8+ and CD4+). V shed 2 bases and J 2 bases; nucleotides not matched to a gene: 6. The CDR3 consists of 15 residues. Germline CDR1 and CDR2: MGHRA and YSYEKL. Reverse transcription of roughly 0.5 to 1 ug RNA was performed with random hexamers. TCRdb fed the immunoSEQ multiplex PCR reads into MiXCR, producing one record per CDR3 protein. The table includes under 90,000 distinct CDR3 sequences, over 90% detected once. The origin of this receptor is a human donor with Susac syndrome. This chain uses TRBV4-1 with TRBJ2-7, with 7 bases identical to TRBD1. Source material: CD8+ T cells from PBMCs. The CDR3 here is CASSQRQGEPYEQYF. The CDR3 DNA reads TGCGCCAGCAGCCAAAGGCAGGGGGAGCCCTACGAGCAGTACTTC.